One TCR beta chain is described in this entry. What it binds is not known. The entry originates in a study of graft-versus-host responses after intestinal transplantation. Study summary: Every one of the recipients received anti-thymocyte globulin induction and afterwards took tacrolimus and steroids for roughly three years. Findings of the study overall: The authors found GvH clones in recipient marrow, some appearing first in ileum or blood.

Clones were sequenced by immunoSEQ multiplex PCR, and TCRdb holds only the in-frame ones, with some missing. Of about 99,000 clones detected, roughly nine tenths appear once; the ten largest clones hold roughly 0.9%. Material: unstimulated CD4+ T cells sorted from spleen or lymph node cells, obtained before intestinal transplant. This clonotype was obtained from a human donor who received an intestinal transplant.

CDR3 sequence (DNA): TGTGCCAGCTCATCTATTGCAGGACAGGCTCCGGGACTTAATTCACCCCTCCACTTT. This gives the protein CASSSIAGQAPGLNSPLHF. This chain joins TRBV18 and TRBJ1-6; 7 bases agree with TRBD1. V was clipped by 5 bases and J by 6 bases; unmatched bases: 19. The CDR3 totals 19 residues. The germline V gene encodes CDR1 KGHSH and CDR2 LQKENI.